These 7 T cell receptor beta chains were all obtained from the same sample, sequenced in a study of cytomegalovirus exposure and HLA in healthy donors. Both 60 Vbeta primers and 13 Jbeta primers went into the PCR. The repertoire was sequenced with immunoSEQ multiplex PCR; TCRdb's copy has only in-frame clones and lacks some. The top ten clones hold less than 1.3% of a sample with some 190,000 clones, about 85% of them seen once. The sequencing sample was made of PBMCs. The receptors derive from a boy younger than 10 in good health and CMV-seronegative.

The CDR3 nucleotides read TGTGCCAGTAGAGTAGGACAGCCCAATCAGCCCCAGCATTTT. This translates into CASRVGQPNQPQHF. The gene calls are TRBV19 and TRBJ1-5; possible D gene TRBD1, 6 bases. The CDR3 length is 14 residues. The V end lost 6 bases, the J end lost 3 bases, and 12 bases lay between the germline ends. CDR1 is LNHDA, CDR2 SQIVND, per germline (reference sequence).

This rearrangement joins TRBV30 to TRBJ2-7, with 10 nucleotides matching TRBD1. Germline loops: CDR1 GTSNPN, CDR2 SVGIG (reference sequence). J lost 4 bases, V lost 3 bases, and 12 bases had no gene match. The CDR3 spans 16 residues. CDR3 sequence (DNA): TGTGCCTGGAGGGGGACAGGGGCCATCTATTATTACGAGCAGTACTTC. Translating it yields CAWRGTGAIYYYEQYF.

This clone has a single count. The V and J genes are TRBV5-4 and TRBJ2-1, with TRBD1 identical over 9 bases. This CDR3 contains 19 residues. J gave up 6 bases and V 4 bases, and 20 bases lay outside the gene matches. Per the germline V gene, CDR1 is SGHNT and CDR2 is YYREEE (reference sequence). CDR3 bases: TGTGCCAGCAGCCGAGAATTAAATTTGGGGACAGGGCTTTCCAATGAGCAGTTCTTC. It specifies CASSRELNLGTGLSNEQFF.

This clone has a handful of counts. This rearrangement joins TRBV10-2 to TRBJ1-6; maybe TRBD1 (6 bases). Germline CDR1 WSHSY, CDR2 SAAADI. CDR3 size: 14 residues. V was pared by 6 bases and J by 4 bases, with 10 bases between. The CDR3: CASSSDRYNSPLHF. The CDR3 bases are TGCGCCAGCAGCTCGGACAGATATAATTCACCCCTCCACTTT.

This chain connects TRBV30 to TRBJ2-3; 9 bases are a match to TRBD1. Germline values: CDR1 GTSNPN, CDR2 SVGIG (reference sequence). V dropped 2 bases and J dropped 3; count of bases not matched to a gene: 6. This CDR3 spans 15 amino acids. CDR3 sequence (DNA): TGTGCCTGGAGTACGGGGACAGGGACGACAGATACGCAGTATTTT. Protein sequence: CAWSTGTGTTDTQYF.

The rearrangement joins TRBV7-9 to TRBJ1-2; 9 bases fit TRBD1. Germline CDR1 reads SEHNR; CDR2 reads FQNEAQ (reference sequence). The CDR3 sequence is 14 residues long. The V gene end was trimmed by 3 bases and the J gene end by 4 bases; junction bases not matched to a gene: 3. CDR3 DNA: TGTGCCAGCAGCTTGGGACAGGGACGCTATGGCTACACCTTC. Amino acids: CASSLGQGRYGYTF.

V is TRBV7-8 and J is TRBJ2-1, with D possibly being TRBD1 (6 bases). Germline V lookup: CDR1 SGHVS, CDR2 FQNEAQ. V was clipped by 5 bases and J by 5 bases, with 16 bases between them. The CDR3 totals 15 residues. The CDR3 protein is CASSARGRDNNEQFF. CDR3 in DNA: TGTGCCAGCAGCGCCCGAGGCCGGGACAACAATGAGCAGTTCTTC. The full variable domain, with the rest looked up from reference TRBV7-8 and TRBJ2-1, is GAGVSQSPRYKVAKRGQDVALRCDPISGHVSLFWYQQALGQGPEFLTYFQNEAQLDKSGLPSDRFFAERPEGSVSTLKIQRTQQEDSAVYLCASSARGRDNNEQFFGPGTRLTVL.